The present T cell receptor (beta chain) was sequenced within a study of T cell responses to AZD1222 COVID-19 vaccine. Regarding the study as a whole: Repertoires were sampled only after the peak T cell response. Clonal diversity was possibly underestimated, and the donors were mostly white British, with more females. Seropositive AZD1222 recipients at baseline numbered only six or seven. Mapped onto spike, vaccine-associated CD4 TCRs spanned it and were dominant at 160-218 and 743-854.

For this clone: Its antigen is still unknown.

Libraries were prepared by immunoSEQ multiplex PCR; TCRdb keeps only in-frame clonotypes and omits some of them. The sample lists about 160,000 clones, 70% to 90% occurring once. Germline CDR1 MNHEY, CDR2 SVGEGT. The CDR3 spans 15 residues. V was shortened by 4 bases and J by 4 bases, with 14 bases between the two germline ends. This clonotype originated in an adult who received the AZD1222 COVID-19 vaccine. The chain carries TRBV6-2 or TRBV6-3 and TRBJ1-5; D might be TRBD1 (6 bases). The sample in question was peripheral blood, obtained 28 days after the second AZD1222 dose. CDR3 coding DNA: TGTGCCAGCAGTTCTCAGGGGACCCGTAATCAGCCCCAGCATTTT. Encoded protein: CASSSQGTRNQPQHF.